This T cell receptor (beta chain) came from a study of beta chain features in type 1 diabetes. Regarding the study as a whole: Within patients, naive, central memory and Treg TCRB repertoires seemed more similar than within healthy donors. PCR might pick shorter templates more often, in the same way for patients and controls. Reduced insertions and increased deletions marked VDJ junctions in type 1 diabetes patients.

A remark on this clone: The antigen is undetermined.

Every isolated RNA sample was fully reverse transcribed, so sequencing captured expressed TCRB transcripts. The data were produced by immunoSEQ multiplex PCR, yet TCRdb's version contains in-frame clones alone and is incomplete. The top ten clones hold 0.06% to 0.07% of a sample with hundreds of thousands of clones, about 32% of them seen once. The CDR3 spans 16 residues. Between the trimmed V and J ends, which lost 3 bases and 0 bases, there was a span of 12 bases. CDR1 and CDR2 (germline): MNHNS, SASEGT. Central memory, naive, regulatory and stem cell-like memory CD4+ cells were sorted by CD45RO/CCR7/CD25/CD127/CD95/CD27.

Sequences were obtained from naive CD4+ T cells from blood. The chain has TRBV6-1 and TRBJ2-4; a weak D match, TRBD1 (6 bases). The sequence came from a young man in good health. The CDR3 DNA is TGTGCCAGCAGTGAGGCACAGGGTTTAGCCAAAAACATTCAGTACTTC. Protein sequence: CASSEAQGLAKNIQYF.